Reported below is one T cell receptor beta chain. Its binding antigen is unknown. Base qualities are not recorded, but no much larger clone differs from it by a single base. The record originates from a study of blood T cell repertoires in COVID-19 (dated by TCRdb to 2020 to 2022). Turning to the overall study: The collaborator samples originated in the United States, Italy and Spain and spanned the acute and convalescent phases of COVID-19. The repertoires were released in a freely available public database meant as a resource for research on the immune response to SARS-CoV-2. The samples were drawn from the first 160 participants of the ongoing ImmuneRACE study and from over 950 subjects provided by 6 global collaborators. Nearly every sample came with metadata listing a de-identified subject ID, COVID-19 status, age in years and sex. The material from the prospective study consisted of cDNA or gDNA derived from T cells, B-cell-depleted T cells, or PBMCs. Where HLA class I and class II types were available, the types were taken from metadata supplied by the sample provider, not from assay-based typing. Deeply sampled blood TCRbeta repertoires from subjects exposed to, actively infected with, or recovered from COVID-19 were included in the dataset.

TCRbeta CDR3 regions were amplified from genomic DNA using the immunoSEQ Assay, a bias-controlled multiplex PCR. The paper's data handling went like this. Nucleated cell counts per sample were estimated from amplification of reference gene primers within the assay. Sequence reads were collapsed and filtered to measure the absolute abundance of every unique TCRbeta CDR3 rearrangement. Productive Simpson clonality was computed per sample as the square root of Simpson's diversity index over productive rearrangements. TCRdb took over this immuneACCESS table, retaining in-frame rearrangements with V and J assigned. Such tables are incomplete; in checked studies, under half of the missing clones stem from an unresolved V gene, and the remainder is unexplained. Clonal size and the V and J genes are those of that table, whereas D and trimming came from the DNA. This sample is represented by a few hundred thousand clones; 88% of them were singletons. Clones ranked in the top ten supply approximately 8.8% of the sample.

Broader findings and caveats from the paper: Clinical and demographic metadata were provided uncurated, with the amount varying by source and participant.

Whole blood was collected in K2EDTA tubes by collaborating institutions according to the institutions' own protocols. For TCRbeta analysis, collaborators shipped samples in one of three forms: frozen whole blood, isolated PBMCs, or DNA extracted from either of those sample types. The source material was peripheral blood. This TCR derives from a young man with active or convalescent COVID-19.

The CDR3: CASSWAGGTDTQYF. The sequence in DNA is TGTGCCAGCAGCTGGGCGGGGGGCACAGATACGCAGTATTTT. Here the chain combines TRBV7-8 and TRBJ2-3; a stretch of 7 junction bases matches TRBD2. From the germline V gene, CDR1 is SGHVS and CDR2 is FQNEAQ. The V end gives up 4 bases and the J end 1 base, leaving 2 bases in the junction not matched to a gene. Reading from cysteine to phenylalanine, the CDR3 counts 14 amino acids. Only CDR3 DNA is held: 42 bases, read in frame from base 1.